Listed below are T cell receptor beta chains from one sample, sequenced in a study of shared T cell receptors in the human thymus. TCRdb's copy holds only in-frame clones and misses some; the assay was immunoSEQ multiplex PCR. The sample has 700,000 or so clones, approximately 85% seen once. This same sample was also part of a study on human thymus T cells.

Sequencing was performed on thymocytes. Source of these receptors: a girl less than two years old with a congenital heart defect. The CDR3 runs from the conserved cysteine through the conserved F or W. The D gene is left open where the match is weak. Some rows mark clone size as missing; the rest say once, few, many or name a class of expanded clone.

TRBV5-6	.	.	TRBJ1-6	TGTGCCAGCAGCTTGTACCTATCTCCGGGGAAAACATCACCCCTCCACTTT	CASSLYLSPGKTSPLHF
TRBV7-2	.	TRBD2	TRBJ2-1	TGTGCCAGCAGCCCACTAGCCGGGGGGGTGTCCTACAATGAGCAGTTCTTC	CASSPLAGGVSYNEQFF
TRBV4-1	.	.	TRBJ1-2	TGCGCCAGCAGCCAAGATCCCACAGGGAACTATGGCTACACCTTC	CASSQDPTGNYGYTF
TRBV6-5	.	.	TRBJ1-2	TGTGCCAGCAGTTACTTCGGTAACTATGGCTACACCTTC	CASSYFGNYGYTF
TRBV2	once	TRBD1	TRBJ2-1	TGTGCCAGCAGTGCGAGACAGGGGGTCAGCAATGAGCAGTTCTTC	CASSARQGVSNEQFF
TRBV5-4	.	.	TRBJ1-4	TGTGCCAGCAGCTTACGGGACAAGAATGAAAAACTGTTTTTT	CASSLRDKNEKLFF
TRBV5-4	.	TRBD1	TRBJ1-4	TGTGCCAGCAGCTTGAAGGGGGCGGATGAAAAACTGTTTTTT	CASSLKGADEKLFF
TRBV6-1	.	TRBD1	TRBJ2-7	TGTGCCAGCAGTGATAGGGGACAGCCGTCCTACGAGCAGTACTTC	CASSDRGQPSYEQYF
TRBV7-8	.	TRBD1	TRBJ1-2	TGTGCCAGCACCCCGGACAGGGCATCTTATGGCTACACCTTC	CASTPDRASYGYTF
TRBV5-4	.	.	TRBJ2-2	TGTGCCAGCAGCTTGTTGGCAGACAGCACCGGGGAGCTGTTTTTT	CASSLLADSTGELFF
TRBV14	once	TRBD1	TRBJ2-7	TGTGCCAGCAGCCACGCCGGACAGGACCCGAGCTCCTACGAGCAGTACTTC	CASSHAGQDPSSYEQYF
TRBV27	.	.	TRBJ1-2	TGTGCCAGCAGTTTTTTAAGGGGTGCTCACTCCTATGGCTACACCTTC	CASSFLRGAHSYGYTF
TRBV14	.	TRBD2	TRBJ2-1	TGTGCCAGCAGCCACCCTGGATGGGGTGGGCTAGCGGTTAGCAATGAGCAGTTCTTC	CASSHPGWGGLAVSNEQFF
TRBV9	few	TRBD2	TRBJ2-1	TGTGCCAGCAGCCTTCCCGGGGGGGGGCTTCCGGGTGAGCAGTTCTTC	CASSLPGGGLPGEQFF
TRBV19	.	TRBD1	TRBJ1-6	TGTGCCAGTAGTTGCGGACAGGGAAATTCACCCCTCCACTTT	CASSCGQGNSPLHF
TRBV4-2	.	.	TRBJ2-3	TGTGCCAGCAGCCTAGTAGTCACCCTCACAGATACGCAGTATTTT	CASSLVVTLTDTQYF
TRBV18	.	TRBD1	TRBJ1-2	TGTGCCAGCTCACCACCCGGGACAGGGGATAAGACTAACTATGGCTACACCTTC	CASSPPGTGDKTNYGYTF
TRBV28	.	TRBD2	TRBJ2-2	TGTGCCAGCAGCAGGCCCCCGGGACTAGCGGGGGGATACGAACACGGCGGGGAGCTGTTTTTT	CASSRPPGLAGGYEHGGELFF
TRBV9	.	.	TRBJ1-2	TGTGCCAGCAGCCCTCAAGGGGTGAAGGGTAGGAAGAATGGCTACACCTTC	CASSPQGVKGRKNGYTF
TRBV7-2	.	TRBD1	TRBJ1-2	TGTGCCAGCAGCCCACTTATTGACAGGGGGCGCCCCCCGTACTATGGCTACACCTTC	CASSPLIDRGRPPYYGYTF
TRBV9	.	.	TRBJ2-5	TGTGCCAGCAGCCGCACAAAGGGCGGGGAACAAGAGACCCAGTACTTC	CASSRTKGGEQETQYF
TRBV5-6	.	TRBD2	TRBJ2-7	TGTGCCAGCAGCTTTATGAAGAGTTGGGGAGGGAGAGCAACTTACGAGCAGTACTTC	CASSFMKSWGGRATYEQYF
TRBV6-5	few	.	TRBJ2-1	TGTGCCAGCAGTTATAGAACGGGCTCCTACAATGAGCAGTTCTTC	CASSYRTGSYNEQFF
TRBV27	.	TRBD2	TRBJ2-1	TGTGCCAGCAGGCTAGGGACTAGCGGTTACCCCTACAATGAGCAGTTCTTC	CASRLGTSGYPYNEQFF
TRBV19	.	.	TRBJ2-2	TGTGCCAGTAGTATTCAGAACACCGGGGAGCTGTTTTTT	CASSIQNTGELFF
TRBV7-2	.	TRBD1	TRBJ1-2	TGTGCCAGCAGCTTAGTCGAGGGGGCGCGCCGTGGCTACACCTTC	CASSLVEGARRGYTF
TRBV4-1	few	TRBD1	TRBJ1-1	TGCGCCAGCAGCCAAGATCCCCTAGGGACAGGGAGGAAAAAGAAGAACACTGAAGCTTTCTTT	CASSQDPLGTGRKKKNTEAFF
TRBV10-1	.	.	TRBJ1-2	TGCGCCACGAGAAGGCACAGGGAATATGGCTACACCTTC	CATRRHREYGYTF
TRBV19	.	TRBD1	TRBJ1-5	TGTGCCAGTAGTTCCTCTGGGACAGGGGGATCGGCGATGGATCAGCCCCAGCATTTT	CASSSSGTGGSAMDQPQHF
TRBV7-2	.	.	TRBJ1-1	TGTGCCAGCAGCTTTTATCACGGGGTCGCTGAAGCTTTCTTT	CASSFYHGVAEAFF
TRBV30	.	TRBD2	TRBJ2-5	TGTGCCTGGAGACCCCCTGGGGGGGAAGAGACCCAGTACTTC	CAWRPPGGEETQYF
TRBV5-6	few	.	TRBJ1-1	TGTGCCAGCGAAACGGGGAGGGAAGCTTTCTTT	CASETGREAFF
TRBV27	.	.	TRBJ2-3	TGTGCCAGCAGTTTAAGCAGGGGGGCAGATACGCAGTATTTT	CASSLSRGADTQYF
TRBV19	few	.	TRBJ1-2	TGTGCCAGTAGTATTGCCACAGGTAACTATGGCTACACCTTC	CASSIATGNYGYTF
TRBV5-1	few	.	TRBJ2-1	TGCGCCAGCAGCTCGGGGAGCACGGGACAACCTCACAATGAGCAGTTCTTC	CASSSGSTGQPHNEQFF
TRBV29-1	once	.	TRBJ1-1	TGCAGCGTTGTAGGACAGCAGAACACTGAAGCTTTCTTT	CSVVGQQNTEAFF
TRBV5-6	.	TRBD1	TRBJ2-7	TGTGCCAGCAGCCACGACAGGGGGCTCTACGAGCAGTACTTC	CASSHDRGLYEQYF
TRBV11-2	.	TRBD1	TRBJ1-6	TGTGCCAGCAGCTTGACTAGGACAGGGAGCTCCTATAATTCACCCCTCCACTTT	CASSLTRTGSSYNSPLHF
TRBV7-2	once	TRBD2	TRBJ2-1	TGTGCCAGCAGTCTTACAGGCCAAGCGGGGGGCTCCTACAATGAGCAGTTCTTC	CASSLTGQAGGSYNEQFF
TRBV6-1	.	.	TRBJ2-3	TGTGCCAGCAGTGAGGAGGCCTGGCCCGGGAGCACAGATACGCAGTATTTT	CASSEEAWPGSTDTQYF
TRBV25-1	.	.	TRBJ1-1	TGTGCCAGCACCGAGGGGGGGAGGGACACTGAAGCTTTCTTT	CASTEGGRDTEAFF
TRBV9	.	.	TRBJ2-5	TGTGCCAGCAGCCCAAAATCTCGACAGAACCAAGAGACCCAGTACTTC	CASSPKSRQNQETQYF
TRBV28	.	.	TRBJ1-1	TGTGCCAGCAGCTCGGACACCGAGAACACTGAAGCTTTCTTT	CASSSDTENTEAFF
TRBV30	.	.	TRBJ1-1	TGTGCCTGGAGTGTACCTGTAGGGGAAAACACTGAAGCTTTCTTT	CAWSVPVGENTEAFF
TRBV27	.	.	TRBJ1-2	TGTGCCAGCAGCACTGGGGGGGCCTCTAACTATGGCTACACCTTC	CASSTGGASNYGYTF
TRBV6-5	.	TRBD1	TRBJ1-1	TGTGCCAGCACTACAGGGGGTATCACTGAAGCTTTCTTT	CASTTGGITEAFF